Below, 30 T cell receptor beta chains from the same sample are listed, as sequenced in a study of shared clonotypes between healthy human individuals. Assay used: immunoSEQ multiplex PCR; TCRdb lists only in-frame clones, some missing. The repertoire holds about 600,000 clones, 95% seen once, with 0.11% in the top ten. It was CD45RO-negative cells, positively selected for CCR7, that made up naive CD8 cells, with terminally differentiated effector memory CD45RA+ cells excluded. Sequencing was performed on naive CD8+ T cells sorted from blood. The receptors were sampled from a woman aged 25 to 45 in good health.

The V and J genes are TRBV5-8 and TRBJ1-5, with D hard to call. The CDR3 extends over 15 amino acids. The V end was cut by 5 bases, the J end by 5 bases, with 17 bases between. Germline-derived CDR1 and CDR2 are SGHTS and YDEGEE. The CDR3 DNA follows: TGTGCCAGCAGTTTGACCGGACTGAGCCATCAGCCCCAGCATTTT. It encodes CASSLTGLSHQPQHF.

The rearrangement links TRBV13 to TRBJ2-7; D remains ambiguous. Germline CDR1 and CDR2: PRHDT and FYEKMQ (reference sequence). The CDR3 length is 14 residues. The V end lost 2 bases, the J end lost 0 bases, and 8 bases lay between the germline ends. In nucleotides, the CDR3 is TGTGCCAGCAGCTTACTCTCTAGCTCCTACGAGCAGTACTTC. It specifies CASSLLSSSYEQYF.

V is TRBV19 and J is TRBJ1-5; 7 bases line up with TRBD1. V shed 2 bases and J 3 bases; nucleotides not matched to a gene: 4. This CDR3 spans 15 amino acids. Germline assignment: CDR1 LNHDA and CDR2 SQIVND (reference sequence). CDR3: CASSIMQGDNQPQHF. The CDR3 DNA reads TGTGCCAGTAGTATAATGCAGGGGGACAATCAGCCCCAGCATTTT.

CDR3 DNA: TGTGCCAGCAGATTGCTCGGGGACGGAGGGGGGCAGTTCTTC. This gives the protein CASRLLGDGGGQFF. This sequence joins TRBV28 and TRBJ2-1; D tentatively fits TRBD1 or TRBD2 (6 bases each). Germline V gene sequence: CDR1 MDHEN, CDR2 SYDVKM. Trimming took 6 bases from V and 12 from J, leaving 21 bases between them. The CDR3 loop spans 14 amino acids.

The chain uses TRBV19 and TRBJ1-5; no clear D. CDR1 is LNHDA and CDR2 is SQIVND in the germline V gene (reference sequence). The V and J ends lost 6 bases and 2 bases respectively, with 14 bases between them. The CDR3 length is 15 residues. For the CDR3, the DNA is TGTGCCAGTAGGCAAGGCACCGGTGGCAATCAGCCCCAGCATTTT. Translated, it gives CASRQGTGGNQPQHF.

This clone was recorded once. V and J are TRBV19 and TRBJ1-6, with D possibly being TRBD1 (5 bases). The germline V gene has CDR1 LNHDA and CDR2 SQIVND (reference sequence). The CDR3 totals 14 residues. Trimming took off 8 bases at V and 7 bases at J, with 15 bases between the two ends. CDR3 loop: CASQGRDGNSPLHF. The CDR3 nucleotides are TGTGCCAGTCAGGGTAGAGACGGAAATTCACCCCTCCACTTT.

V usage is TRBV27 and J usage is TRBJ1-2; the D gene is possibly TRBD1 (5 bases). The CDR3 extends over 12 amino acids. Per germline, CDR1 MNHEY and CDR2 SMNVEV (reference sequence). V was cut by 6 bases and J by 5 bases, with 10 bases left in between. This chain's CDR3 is CASRGAEYGYTF. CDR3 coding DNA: TGTGCCAGCAGAGGGGCGGAATATGGCTACACCTTC.

The CDR3 here is CASSLRFADEQYF. The CDR3 bases are TGTGCCAGCAGCTTACGTTTTGCGGACGAGCAGTACTTC. The V and J genes are TRBV7-3 and TRBJ2-7, with no clear D. The CDR3 covers 13 residues. Trimming cost V 2 bases and J 5 bases, with 10 bases left between them. Germline V gene lookup returns CDR1 SGHTA and CDR2 FQGTGA.

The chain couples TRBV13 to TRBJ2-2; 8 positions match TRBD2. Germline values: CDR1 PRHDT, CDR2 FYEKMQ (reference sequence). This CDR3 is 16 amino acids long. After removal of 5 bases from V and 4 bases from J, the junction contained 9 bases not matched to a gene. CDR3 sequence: CASSAGGGRSTGELFF. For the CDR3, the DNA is TGTGCCAGCAGCGCCGGTGGCGGGAGGTCCACCGGGGAGCTGTTTTTT.

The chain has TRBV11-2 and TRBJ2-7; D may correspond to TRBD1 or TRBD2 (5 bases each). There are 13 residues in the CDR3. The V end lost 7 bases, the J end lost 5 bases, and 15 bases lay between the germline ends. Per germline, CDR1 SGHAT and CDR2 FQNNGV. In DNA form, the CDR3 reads TGTGCCAGCACCGCTTGGGGGTTGAACGAGCAGTACTTC. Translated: CASTAWGLNEQYF.

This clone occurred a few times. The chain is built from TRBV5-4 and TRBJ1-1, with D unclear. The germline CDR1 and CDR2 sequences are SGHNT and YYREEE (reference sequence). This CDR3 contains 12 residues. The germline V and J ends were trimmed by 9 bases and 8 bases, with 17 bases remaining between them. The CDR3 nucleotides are TGTGCCACCCCTGGACGGGATGGGGAAGCTTTCTTT. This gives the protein CATPGRDGEAFF.

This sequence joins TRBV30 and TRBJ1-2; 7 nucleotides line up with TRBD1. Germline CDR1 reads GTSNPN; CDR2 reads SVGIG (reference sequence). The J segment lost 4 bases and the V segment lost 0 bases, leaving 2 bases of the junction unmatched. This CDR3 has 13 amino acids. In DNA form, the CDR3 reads TGTGCCTGGAGTGTATCAGGGGGCTATGGCTACACCTTC. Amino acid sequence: CAWSVSGGYGYTF.

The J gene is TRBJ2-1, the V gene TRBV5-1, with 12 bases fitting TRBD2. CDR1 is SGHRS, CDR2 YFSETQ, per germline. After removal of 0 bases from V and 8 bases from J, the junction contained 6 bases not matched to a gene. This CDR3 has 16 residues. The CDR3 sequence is CASSLGVLAGGDEQFF. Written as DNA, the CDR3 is TGCGCCAGCAGCTTGGGAGTACTAGCGGGAGGCGATGAGCAGTTCTTC.

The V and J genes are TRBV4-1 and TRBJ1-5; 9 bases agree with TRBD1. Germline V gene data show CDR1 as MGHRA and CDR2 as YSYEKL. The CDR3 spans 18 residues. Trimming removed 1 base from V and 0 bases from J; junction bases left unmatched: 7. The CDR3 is CASSQGGKGQGSNQPQHF. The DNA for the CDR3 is TGCGCCAGCAGCCAAGGGGGGAAGGGACAGGGTAGCAATCAGCCCCAGCATTTT.

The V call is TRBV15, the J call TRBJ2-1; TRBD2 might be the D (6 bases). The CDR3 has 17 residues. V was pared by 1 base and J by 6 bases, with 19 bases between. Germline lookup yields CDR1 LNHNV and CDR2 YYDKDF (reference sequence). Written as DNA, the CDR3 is TGTGCCACCAGCAGAGGGTTTGGCGGGACCCCGATCAATGAGCAGTTCTTC. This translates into CATSRGFGGTPINEQFF.

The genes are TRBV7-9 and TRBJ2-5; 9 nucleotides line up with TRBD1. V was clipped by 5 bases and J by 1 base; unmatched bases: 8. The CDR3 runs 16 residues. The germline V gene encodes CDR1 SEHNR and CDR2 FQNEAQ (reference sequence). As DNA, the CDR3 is TGTGCCAGCAGCCAGGGACAGGGATCGCCCCAAGAGACCCAGTACTTC. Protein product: CASSQGQGSPQETQYF. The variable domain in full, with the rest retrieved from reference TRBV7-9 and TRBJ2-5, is DTGVSQNPRHKITKRGQNVTFRCDPISEHNRLYWYRQTLGQGPEFLTYFQNEAQLEKSRLLSDRFSAERPKGSFSTLEIQRTEQGDSAMYLCASSQGQGSPQETQYFGPGTRLLVL.

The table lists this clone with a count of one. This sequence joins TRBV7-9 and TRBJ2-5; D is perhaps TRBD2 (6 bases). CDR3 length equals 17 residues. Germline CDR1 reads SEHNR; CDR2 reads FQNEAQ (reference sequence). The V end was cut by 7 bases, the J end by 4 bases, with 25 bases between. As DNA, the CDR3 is TGTGCCAGCACCCGACGCCTTGGGACTTACCCTACAGAGACCCAGTACTTC. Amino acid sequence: CASTRRLGTYPTETQYF.

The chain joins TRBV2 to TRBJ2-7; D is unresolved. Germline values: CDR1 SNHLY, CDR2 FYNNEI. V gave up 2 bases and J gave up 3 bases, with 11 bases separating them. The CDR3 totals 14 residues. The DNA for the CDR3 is TGTGCCAGCAGTGAAATGGCTTTAAACTACGAGCAGTACTTC. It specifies CASSEMALNYEQYF.

The CDR3 sequence is CASSQTRDTEAFF. In nucleotides, the CDR3 is TGCGCCAGCAGCCAGACTCGTGACACTGAAGCTTTCTTT. The J gene is TRBJ1-1, the V gene TRBV4-1, with D unclear. The CDR3 sequence is 13 residues long. Germline loops: CDR1 MGHRA, CDR2 YSYEKL. Trimming cost V 3 bases and J 3 bases, with 8 bases left between them.

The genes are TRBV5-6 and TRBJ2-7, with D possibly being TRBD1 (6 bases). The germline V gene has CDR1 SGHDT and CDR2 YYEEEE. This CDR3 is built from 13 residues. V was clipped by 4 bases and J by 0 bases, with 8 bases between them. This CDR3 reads CASSPGVSYEQYF. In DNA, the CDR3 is TGTGCCAGCAGCCCAGGGGTCTCCTACGAGCAGTACTTC.

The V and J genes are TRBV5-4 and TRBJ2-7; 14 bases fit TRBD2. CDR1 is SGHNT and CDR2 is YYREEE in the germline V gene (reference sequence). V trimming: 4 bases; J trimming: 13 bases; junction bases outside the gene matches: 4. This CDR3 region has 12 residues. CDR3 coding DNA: TGTGCCAGCAGCGGACTAGCGGGAGGTCTCTACTTC. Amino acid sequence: CASSGLAGGLYF.

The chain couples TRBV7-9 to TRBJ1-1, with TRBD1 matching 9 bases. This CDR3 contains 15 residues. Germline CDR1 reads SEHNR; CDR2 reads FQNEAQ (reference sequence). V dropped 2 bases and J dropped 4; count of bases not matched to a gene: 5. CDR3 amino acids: CASSLSGTGLTEAFF. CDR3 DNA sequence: TGTGCCAGCAGCTTAAGTGGGACAGGGCTCACTGAAGCTTTCTTT.

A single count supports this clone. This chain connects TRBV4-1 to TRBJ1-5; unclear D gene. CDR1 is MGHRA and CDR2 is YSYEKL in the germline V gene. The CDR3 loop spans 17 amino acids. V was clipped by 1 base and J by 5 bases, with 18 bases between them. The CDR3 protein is CASSQVVRPKPDQPQHF. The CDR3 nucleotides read TGCGCCAGCAGCCAAGTCGTCAGGCCTAAACCTGATCAGCCCCAGCATTTT.

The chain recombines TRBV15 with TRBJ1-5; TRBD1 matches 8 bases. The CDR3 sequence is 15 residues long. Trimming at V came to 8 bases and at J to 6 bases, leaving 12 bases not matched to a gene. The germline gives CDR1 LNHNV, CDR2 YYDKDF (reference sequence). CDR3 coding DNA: TGTGCCACCGCTCTAGACAGGGGTTTGGGTCAGCCCCAGCATTTT. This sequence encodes CATALDRGLGQPQHF.

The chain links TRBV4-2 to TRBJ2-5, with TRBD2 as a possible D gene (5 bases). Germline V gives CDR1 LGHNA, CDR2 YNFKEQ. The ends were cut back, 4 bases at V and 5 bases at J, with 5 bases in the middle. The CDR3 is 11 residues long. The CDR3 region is CASSRGETQYF. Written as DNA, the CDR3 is TGTGCCAGCAGCCGAGGGGAGACCCAGTACTTC.

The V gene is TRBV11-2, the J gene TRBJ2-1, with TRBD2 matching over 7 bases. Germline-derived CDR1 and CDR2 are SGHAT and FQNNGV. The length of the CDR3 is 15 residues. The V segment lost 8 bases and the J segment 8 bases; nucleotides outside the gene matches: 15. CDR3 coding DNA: TGTGCCAGCGGAGATATGCGGACTAGTGAGGATGAGCAGTTCTTC. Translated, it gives CASGDMRTSEDEQFF.

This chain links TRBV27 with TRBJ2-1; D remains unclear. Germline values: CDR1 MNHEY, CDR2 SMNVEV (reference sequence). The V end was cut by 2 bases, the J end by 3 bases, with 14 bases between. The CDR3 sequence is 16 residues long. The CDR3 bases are TGTGCCAGCAGTTTAAACGCAGCAGAGTACTACAATGAGCAGTTCTTC. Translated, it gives CASSLNAAEYYNEQFF.

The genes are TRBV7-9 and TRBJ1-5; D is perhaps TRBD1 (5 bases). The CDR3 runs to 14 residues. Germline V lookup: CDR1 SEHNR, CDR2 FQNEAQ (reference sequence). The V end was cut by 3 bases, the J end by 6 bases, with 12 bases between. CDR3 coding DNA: TGTGCCAGCAGCTTTCAGGGTGTTGGTCAGCCCCAGCATTTT. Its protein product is CASSFQGVGQPQHF.

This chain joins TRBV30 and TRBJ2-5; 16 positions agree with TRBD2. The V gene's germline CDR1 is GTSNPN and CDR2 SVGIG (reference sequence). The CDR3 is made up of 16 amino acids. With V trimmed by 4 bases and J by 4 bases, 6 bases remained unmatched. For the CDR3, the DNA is TGTGCCTGGAAGGGACTAGCGGGAGGGCCGATAGAGACCCAGTACTTC. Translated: CAWKGLAGGPIETQYF.

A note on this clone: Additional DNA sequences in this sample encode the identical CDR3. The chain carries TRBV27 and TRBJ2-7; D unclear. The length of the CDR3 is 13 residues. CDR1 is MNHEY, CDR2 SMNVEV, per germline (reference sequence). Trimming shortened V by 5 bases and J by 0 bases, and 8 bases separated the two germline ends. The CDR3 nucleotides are TGTGCCAGCAGTCTGGGCTACTCCTACGAGCAGTACTTC. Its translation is CASSLGYSYEQYF.